This record covers a single TCR beta chain. The data stem from a study of blood T cell repertoires in COVID-19. Sequencing used immunoSEQ multiplex PCR; TCRdb keeps in-frame clones, though not all of them. The sample gives under 200,000 clones, about 80% of which show up once; around 14% is in the top ten. Germline V gives CDR1 SGHTA, CDR2 FQGNSA. Trimming removed 0 bases from V and 5 bases from J, with 23 bases in between. The CDR3 extends over 19 amino acids. The receptor comes from a man aged 25-45 years with active or convalescent COVID-19. V is TRBV7-2 and J is TRBJ2-1; TRBD2 is a possible D gene (6 bases). Sequenced: peripheral blood. CDR3 amino acids: CASSLARWAAGFYDNEQFF. In nucleotides, the CDR3 is TGTGCCAGCAGCTTAGCCCGGTGGGCGGCGGGATTCTACGACAATGAGCAGTTCTTC.